Sequencing of this T cell receptor beta chain was carried out in a study of monozygotic twins with inflammatory bowel disease. Germline CDR1 SGHTA, CDR2 FQGNSA. The CDR3 consists of 13 residues. General study points: Heterogeneous immunosuppressive treatment regimens may have introduced variability into patient repertoires. Sharing of clonotypes with others was lower in IBD patients than in healthy twins, and this was especially so with disease activity.

Each sample had eight separate cDNA synthesis reactions. TCRdb reprocessed the 5' RACE reads, with one entry per CDR3 protein and no DNA. The sample holds about 300,000 distinct CDR3 sequences. On this clonotype itself: Antigen: not known.

V and J are TRBV7-2 and TRBJ2-5; the TCRdb D gene call, TRBD1, has no DNA to confirm it. This receptor was taken from a human donor with ulcerative colitis or Crohn's disease, or a healthy co-twin of an affected twin (not recorded which). The sequencing sample was made of blood. The chain's CDR3 is CASSPGQQETQYF.